This T cell receptor (beta chain) stems from a study of cytotoxic CD8 clonotypes in ibrutinib-treated CLL. Study summary: With a range of 6 to 36, the median treatment time before response samples were taken was under 15 months. Average yields of 255,043 productive templates and 80,000 to 100,000 productive rearrangements characterized the samples. Broader study findings: At the start, clonality exceeded age-matched healthy donors and followed circulating CD8+ T-cell counts.

The CDR3 consists of 17 residues. With V trimmed by 2 bases and J by 6 bases, 8 bases remained unmatched. Germline V gives CDR1 SGHVS, CDR2 FNYEAQ. Researchers set a sequencing depth target of 1 in 200,000 to 1 in 1 million T cells. TCRdb's table, derived via immunoSEQ multiplex PCR, lists solely in-frame clones and lacks some. The sample holds 100,000 to 150,000 clones, 80% to 90% seen once. As to this clone: Its antigen is as yet unknown.

This chain connects TRBV7-6 to TRBJ2-7, with 15 positions matching TRBD2. The clonotype comes from a human donor with chronic lymphocytic leukemia. The sample in question was PBMCs, obtained after 24 months of ibrutinib treatment. In DNA form, the CDR3 reads TGTGCCAGCAGCTTAAGGTGGACTAGCGGGGGGGCGGGCGAGCAGTACTTC. Translation gives CASSLRWTSGGAGEQYF.